This TCR beta chain appears in the sequencing data of a study of cytomegalovirus exposure and HLA in healthy donors (dated by TCRdb to about 2017). Background for the entire study: An earlier analysis of fewer than 750 of the donors reported 250 to 350 Gb of sequence data and 117 million unique TCR beta sequences obtained from roughly 170 million T cells. About 280 gigabases of sequencing data and around 80 million unique TCR sequences made up an early release that covered approximately 700 HLA-typed donors. Of the roughly 400 genotyped donors, 65% to 90% were placed in the genetic ancestry cluster associated with self-reported Caucasian donors. The aim of the study was to test whether cataloging public T cell receptors could identify signatures of past pathogen exposure. The T cell repertoires of under 750 subjects were profiled by immunosequencing and related to cytomegalovirus serostatus. A separate validation cohort of more than 100 different subjects was used in addition to the roughly 640-subject first cohort. To predict cytomegalovirus infection status, the study combined high-throughput TCR immunosequencing, statistical association of individual TCRs with disease status, and machine learning. A later analysis re-examined previously published TCR beta repertoires from hundreds of donors and added high-resolution HLA genotyping to investigate patterns of TCR occurrence. The later analysis used no new phenotypic data to find candidate immune exposures, relying instead on TCR beta sequences and their occurrence across donors. An earlier analysis of around 580 of the donors used high-throughput TCR beta sequencing to judge whether each TCR beta V gene segment behaved as functional or pseudogenic. Donor age, sex, ethnicity and CMV serostatus were compiled alongside the repertoire data. A later genetic analysis took genome-wide SNP genotypes for about 55% of the 666 donors and used that subset as a discovery cohort. Every repertoire in the discovery cohort had been generated on one and the same sequencing platform. HLA typing covered class I and class II loci at four-digit resolution. The number of typed donors differed by locus: roughly 629-640 for A, B, C, DRB1 and DQB1; 500 to 550 for DQA1; around 580 for DPA1; and roughly 490 for DPB1. About five DR-DQ haplotypes were treated as single units for association and clustering because of strong linkage in the cohort. Among about 370 genotyped donors of the cohort, an average of roughly 230,000 unique TCR beta nucleotide sequences was sequenced per donor, of which about 18% were non-productive. What the work shows at the level of the full study, not this receptor alone: When HLA alleles, especially DR and DQ, strongly co-occurred, TCR associations were difficult to assign to individual alleles. A later analysis found that TCR association rates varied across HLA loci, with DRB1 alleles showing the most associated TCRs and HLA-C alleles the fewest. In this cohort, only TCR beta chains were sequenced, and detectable features were limited by the absence of alpha or paired-chain data. The authors suggested that the approach could potentially be generalized to other disease states and immunological phenotypes. Some IMGT-functional V segments, including TRBV6-2 and TRBV6-3, could not be distinguished by the 87-base-pair reads and were therefore excluded. A later genetic analysis reported fewer N-insertions in productive TCRs among donors in an Asian-associated ancestry cluster than the roughly 650-donor mean. In a later analysis, HLA-associated TCR beta chains were found to be more clonally expanded and to have lower generation probabilities than equally common non-associated chains. A cluster of highly shared sequence variants was judged likely to be a technical artifact of the sequencing pipeline. In a later genetic analysis, a missense DCLRE1C variant was associated with V-gene and J-gene trimming of TCR beta chains, and the association was replicated in an independent cohort. Because some donors lacked HLA typing at each locus, the association tests relied only on the typed subset. CMV serostatus was the only immune exposure information available for the cohort. Because counts were too low, more than 15 rarely observed V segments, including chromosome 9 orphons, were excluded from the earlier analysis of 587 of the donors. An earlier analysis of several hundred of the donors showed that most TCR beta V segments appeared in productive rearrangements either about 87% or about 30% of the time, which broadly matched IMGT annotations. In both the original and validation cohorts, the classifier was reported to diagnose cytomegalovirus status with high specificity and sensitivity. A further reported finding was that TCR beta sequences accurately predicted the HLA-A and HLA-B alleles for most subjects in the first cohort. In the study, about 150 TCR beta chains were listed as associated with cytomegalovirus. A few of the identified cytomegalovirus-associated TCR beta chains were confirmed in vitro to be specific for cytomegalovirus antigens. Several of the top co-occurrence clusters appeared to be linked to parvovirus B19, influenza, CMV and Epstein-Barr virus, according to a later analysis. Correlated functional status among segregating V segments might reflect linkage disequilibrium, but an unknown experimental factor could not be ruled out. Most CMV-associated TCR beta chains appeared to be HLA-restricted in a later analysis, and the HLA associations seemed to be driven largely by CMV exposure. Specific HLA alleles were associated with 16,951 TCR beta sequences at a false discovery rate of 0.05 in a later analysis. Most TCR sequences were observed very rarely across donors, whereas some public TCRs were present in many individuals. The presence/absence analyses assumed that sequencing depth was roughly uniform across donors, and that assumption may not be true.

The CDR3 spans 18 residues, from the cysteine through the phenylalanine. The sequence is cut down to CDR3 DNA, 54 bases in frame from base 1. The germline V gene gives CDR1 as ENHRY and CDR2 as SYGVKD. The V end loses 3 bases and the J end loses 2 bases, and a stretch of 19 bases separates them. As concerns this clone: Its antigen is unknown. The input lacks base qualities; no much larger clone sits a single base away.

Libraries were built with the immunoSEQ multiplex PCR assay. A mixture of 60 forward primers for TCR Vbeta segments and 13 reverse primers for TCR Jbeta segments was used in the multiplex PCR. The CDR3 region of rearranged TCR beta genes was amplified from genomic DNA with a multiplex PCR assay. On the Illumina HiSeq System, the amplified TCR beta libraries were sequenced as 87-base-pair reads. Per the original workflow: Across the 600 to 700 repertoires, a later analysis counted around 80 million unique TCR beta chains, approximately 12 million of which were shared by at least two donors. To remove PCR and sequencing errors, raw reads were error-corrected and collapsed into unique sequences using a nearest-neighbor algorithm that merged closely related sequences. To assign V, D and J gene segments, CDR3 sequences were aligned to IMGT reference sequences. For a sequence to be retained, at least a six-nucleotide match to both a V gene segment and a J gene segment was required. Rearrangements were called productive when the CDR3 lacked stop codons and stayed in frame with V and J; all others were non-productive. CDR3 was defined by IMGT convention, running from the second conserved V-encoded cysteine to the conserved J-encoded phenylalanine. The earlier analysis of some 550 of the donors excluded any sequence lacking an unambiguous match to a single V gene segment. In an earlier analysis of approximately 550 of the donors, V segments were called functional above 56.7% productive rearrangements and were called segregating when the between-donor standard deviation exceeded 5%. To diagnose cytomegalovirus status from the catalog of TCR beta chain sequences, a statistical classification framework was built. V and J gene assignment, in a later analysis, came from comparing TCR nucleotide sequences with IMGT/GENE-DB human TR gene sequences. A later analysis assigned CDR3 sequences and most-parsimonious VDJ recombination scenarios with the TCRdist pipeline. A later analysis defined each TCR beta chain by its CDR3 amino acid sequence plus V-gene family, and excluded reads lacking a unique V-gene family. To address suspected cross-contamination and a sequencing artifact, a later analysis removed roughly 640 highly shared, low-generation-probability nucleotide sequences. A later analysis calculated a clonal expansion index for each public chain from normalized within-repertoire ranks of inferred template counts. In a later analysis, generation probabilities were computed using a VDJ recombination model fitted to out-of-frame rearrangements, and the results were checked against IGoR. A later analysis scored TCR-TCR, TCR-HLA and TCR-CMV co-occurrence with hypergeometric tests, applying a repertoire-size bias correction to TCR pairs. False discovery rates were estimated in a later analysis by permuting HLA or CMV assignments 20 times. In a later analysis, co-occurring TCRs were grouped with DBSCAN, and TCRdist sequence similarity was added when clustering was performed within HLA-allele-positive subsets. For co-occurrence clustering, repertoires with fewer than 30,000 or more than 120,000 public chains were excluded, along with roughly 5 repertoires with anomalous nucleotide sharing. In its TCRdb copy, this immuneACCESS table keeps in-frame sequences only and misses some clones. Where compared with another copy, unresolved V genes explain less than half of these, and the others have no known cause. V and J calls and clone size are as listed in that table; D and trimming were resolved from the DNA. The sample table records around 140,000 clones; around 80% of these occur just once. The ten largest clones add up to around 1.5% of the sample.

In total, 666 healthy bone marrow donors made up the cohort. Cohort members were all nominally healthy when sampled, although unrecorded immune exposures were likely present. The donor tested CMV seropositive, placing the donor among the 289 seropositive members of the cohort. A peripheral blood sample was provided by each donor, and peripheral blood mononuclear cells were used for TCR beta sequencing. The Qiagen DNeasy Blood Extraction Kit was used to extract genomic DNA from the blood cell samples. The TCR originated in a man younger than 40 in good health and CMV-seropositive. The V gene is TRBV10-3 and the J gene is TRBJ1-4; perhaps TRBD1 is the D gene, with 6 bases matching. Sequencing was done on a sample of PBMCs. CDR3 loop: CAISDPTGASSTNEKLFF. The nucleotides are TGTGCCATCAGTGACCCGACAGGCGCTAGCAGTACTAATGAAAAACTGTTTTTT.